The rows below give T cell receptor beta chains drawn from one sample of a study of multiple sclerosis patients with progressive multifocal leukoencephalopathy. Repertoires were generated with immunoSEQ multiplex PCR, while TCRdb's copy carries only in-frame clones and drops some. This table holds some 30,000 clones, around 92% found once. Sequenced material: PBMCs, taken from a patient treated with natalizumab. The receptors here all came from a human donor with multiple sclerosis. Each CDR3 is given with its conserved first and last residue. D genes are given only for firm matches. Clone size is given for some rows only: seen once, a few or many times, or a class if the clone is expanded.

length | J | V | D | size | CDR3 | DNA
16 | TRBJ1-1 | TRBV28 | NA | once | CASSAPGWTRNTEAFF | TGTGCCAGCAGCGCGCCCGGTTGGACCCGAAACACTGAAGCTTTCTTT
15 | TRBJ2-2 | TRBV7-9 | NA | NA | CASTERTANTGELFF | TGTGCCAGCACCGAGAGGACGGCGAACACCGGGGAGCTGTTTTTT
16 | TRBJ2-7 | TRBV19 | TRBD2 | once | CASSSGSGGFFYEQYF | TGTGCCAGTAGTTCCGGTAGCGGGGGGTTCTTCTACGAGCAGTACTTC
16 | TRBJ2-7 | TRBV6-1 | TRBD1 | NA | CASSAEPGGYSYEQYF | TGTGCCAGCAGTGCAGAACCAGGGGGATACTCCTACGAGCAGTACTTC
15 | TRBJ2-2 | TRBV9 | NA | NA | CASSVGGERPGELFF | TGTGCCAGCAGCGTAGGAGGGGAGCGGCCCGGGGAGCTGTTTTTT
17 | TRBJ2-1 | TRBV4-1 | TRBD2 | few | CASSQDGGSGRSDEQFF | TGCGCCAGCAGCCAAGACGGAGGTAGCGGGAGAAGTGATGAGCAGTTCTTC
14 | TRBJ2-2 | TRBV13 | NA | NA | CASSPQGVPGELFF | TGTGCCAGCAGCCCCCAGGGAGTCCCCGGGGAGCTGTTTTTT
13 | TRBJ1-2 | TRBV4-1 | NA | NA | CASSQGFLDGYTF | TGCGCCAGCAGCCAGGGGTTTCTGGATGGCTACACCTTC
16 | TRBJ2-7 | TRBV7-9 | TRBD1 | NA | CASSARTGGGFDEQYF | TGTGCCAGCAGCGCCCGGACAGGGGGCGGCTTTGACGAGCAGTACTTC
15 | TRBJ2-7 | TRBV6-5 | TRBD2 | NA | CASSFKRELPEGQYF | TGTGCCAGCAGTTTTAAGCGGGAGCTCCCTGAAGGGCAGTACTTC
14 | TRBJ2-1 | TRBV7-2 | NA | NA | CASSWRGVYNEQFF | TGTGCCAGCAGCTGGCGCGGGGTCTACAATGAGCAGTTCTTC
12 | TRBJ2-3 | TRBV29-1 | NA | NA | CSVGPATDTQYF | TGCAGCGTAGGTCCTGCCACAGATACGCAGTATTTT
12 | TRBJ1-1 | TRBV2 | TRBD1 | NA | CASSDRGPVAFF | TGTGCCAGCAGTGACAGGGGGCCTGTCGCTTTCTTT
18 | TRBJ2-1 | TRBV7-8 | TRBD2 | NA | CASSLSVSGRASYNEQFF | TGTGCCAGCAGCTTATCAGTTAGCGGGAGGGCCTCCTACAATGAGCAGTTCTTC
16 | TRBJ2-7 | TRBV10-3 | NA | NA | CAISENPDSFSYEQYF | TGTGCCATCAGTGAGAATCCGGACAGTTTCTCCTACGAGCAGTACTTC
15 | TRBJ2-7 | TRBV7-9 | TRBD1 | NA | CASSFWTDRAYEQYF | TGTGCCAGCAGCTTTTGGACGGACAGGGCCTACGAGCAGTACTTC
14 | TRBJ2-2 | TRBV7-7 | NA | NA | CASSRGDFPGELFF | TGTGCCAGCAGCAGGGGGGATTTCCCCGGGGAGCTGTTTTTT
17 | TRBJ2-7 | TRBV5-4 | TRBD2 | few | CASSLERVLAGSYEQYF | TGTGCCAGCAGCTTGGAAAGGGTACTAGCGGGGTCCTACGAGCAGTACTTC
14 | TRBJ2-7 | TRBV5-1 | NA | NA | CASSLRAGADEQYF | TGCGCCAGCAGCTTGCGGGCCGGAGCCGACGAGCAGTACTTC
13 | TRBJ1-2 | TRBV27 | NA | NA | CASSFRGFYGYTF | TGTGCCAGCAGTTTTCGAGGGTTCTATGGCTACACCTTC
14 | TRBJ2-7 | TRBV2 | TRBD2 | NA | CASKLAGASYEQYF | TGTGCCAGTAAACTAGCGGGAGCGTCCTACGAGCAGTACTTC
14 | TRBJ1-5 | TRBV2 | NA | NA | CASSVLADNQPQHF | TGTGCCAGCAGTGTGTTGGCAGACAATCAGCCCCAGCATTTT
16 | TRBJ2-7 | TRBV4-3 | NA | few | CASSQVGQDPSYEQYF | TGCGCCAGCAGCCAAGTGGGGCAGGACCCCTCCTACGAGCAGTACTTC
16 | TRBJ2-1 | TRBV10-3 | NA | NA | CAISESGPSSYNEQFF | TGTGCCATCAGTGAGTCAGGCCCGAGCTCCTACAATGAGCAGTTCTTC
17 | TRBJ1-1 | TRBV11-1 | NA | NA | CASSARGTRAQNTEAFF | TGTGCCAGCAGCGCCAGAGGAACCCGGGCCCAGAACACTGAAGCTTTCTTT
13 | TRBJ2-2 | TRBV27 | NA | medium-sized | CASSLGSNRELFF | TGTGCCAGCAGTTTGGGAAGTAACAGGGAGCTGTTTTTT
16 | TRBJ2-7 | TRBV7-6 | TRBD2 | NA | CASSYKGLAGDYEQYF | TGTGCCAGCAGCTACAAGGGACTAGCGGGAGATTACGAGCAGTACTTC
11 | TRBJ2-7 | TRBV7-2 | NA | NA | CASSLYGEQYF | TGTGCCAGCAGCTTATACGGCGAGCAGTACTTC
16 | TRBJ2-7 | TRBV5-1 | TRBD1 | NA | CASSFVPGQASYEQYF | TGCGCCAGCAGCTTTGTACCGGGACAGGCCTCCTACGAGCAGTACTTC
15 | TRBJ1-2 | TRBV18 | NA | once | CASSSQTDVVYGYTF | TGTGCCAGCTCATCCCAGACAGACGTGGTCTATGGCTACACCTTC
17 | TRBJ2-6 | TRBV18 | NA | NA | CASSPPEGYSGANVLTF | TGTGCCAGCTCTCCTCCAGAAGGGTACTCTGGGGCCAACGTCCTGACTTTC
17 | TRBJ2-7 | TRBV4-3 | TRBD1 | NA | CASSQVAGGYGSYEQYF | TGCGCCAGCAGCCAAGTTGCAGGGGGCTACGGGTCCTACGAGCAGTACTTC
12 | TRBJ1-2 | TRBV6-5 | TRBD1 | NA | CASSLQGIGYTF | TGTGCCAGCAGTTTACAGGGGATCGGCTACACCTTC
14 | TRBJ2-7 | TRBV30 | NA | NA | CAWQLGDLKAEQYF | TGTGCCTGGCAGCTGGGGGACCTCAAGGCCGAGCAGTACTTC
14 | TRBJ1-2 | TRBV25-1 | NA | NA | CASSVTGRNYGYTF | TGTGCCAGCAGTGTAACAGGGCGTAACTATGGCTACACCTTC
15 | TRBJ1-5 | TRBV28 | TRBD1 | NA | CASRSGQGRNQPQHF | TGTGCCAGCAGATCGGGACAGGGCCGCAATCAGCCCCAGCATTTT
14 | TRBJ2-1 | TRBV2 | NA | NA | CASSEGIMGTNEFF | TGTGCCAGCAGTGAAGGCATAATGGGGACAAATGAGTTCTTC
13 | TRBJ1-2 | TRBV7-9 | TRBD1 | NA | CAIETGEVYGYTF | TGTGCCATCGAGACAGGGGAAGTATATGGCTACACCTTC
14 | TRBJ2-7 | TRBV6-1 | TRBD1 | NA | CASSLNQGGAGQYF | TGTGCCAGCAGCCTAAACCAAGGGGGCGCGGGGCAGTACTTC
12 | TRBJ2-7 | TRBV5-1 | NA | NA | CASSLFVGEQYF | TGCGCCAGCAGCTTGTTCGTAGGCGAGCAGTACTTC
13 | TRBJ2-1 | TRBV19 | TRBD2 | NA | CASRREVRNEQFF | TGTGCCAGTAGGCGGGAGGTTCGAAATGAGCAGTTCTTC
17 | TRBJ2-7 | TRBV5-8 | TRBD2 | NA | CASSARTSGRTRGEQYF | TGTGCCAGCAGCGCCCGGACTAGCGGGAGGACTAGGGGGGAGCAGTACTTC